The rows below give T cell receptor beta chains drawn from one sample of a study of blood T cell repertoires in COVID-19. Repertoires were generated with immunoSEQ multiplex PCR, while TCRdb's copy carries only in-frame clones and drops some. The sample holds a few hundred thousand clones; over 75% are singletons and the top ten take roughly 0.99%. Sequences were obtained from PBMCs or T cells enriched from blood (not recorded which). These receptors all stem from a man aged 18 to 30 who had recovered from COVID-19. CDR3s include the opening cysteine and the closing phenylalanine or tryptophan. D genes are given only for firm matches. Part of the rows lack a size; the others show once, few, many or a class for expanded clones.

TRBV7-3	NA	NA	TRBJ1-6	CASSLSPGTDVDSPLHF	TGTGCCAGCAGCTTAAGCCCGGGTACGGATGTCGATTCACCCCTCCACTTT
TRBV7-8	NA	NA	TRBJ2-1	CASSFSAGSYNEQFF	TGTGCCAGCAGCTTTTCGGCAGGGTCCTACAATGAGCAGTTCTTC
TRBV23-1	NA	TRBD1	TRBJ1-4	CASFRDRVGLPNEKLFF	TGCGCCAGCTTCCGGGACAGGGTCGGTCTTCCTAATGAAAAACTGTTTTTT
TRBV6-4	NA	TRBD2	TRBJ2-3	CASSPVPSGRAGTDTQYF	TGTGCCAGCAGTCCCGTGCCTAGCGGGAGGGCCGGCACAGATACGCAGTATTTT
TRBV5-1	NA	NA	TRBJ1-5	CASSLEGRWGNQPQHF	TGCGCCAGCAGCTTGGAGGGGCGTTGGGGCAATCAGCCCCAGCATTTT
TRBV6-5	NA	NA	TRBJ2-5	CASSLGQLETQYF	TGTGCCAGCAGTCTAGGACAGCTGGAGACCCAGTACTTC
TRBV2	NA	NA	TRBJ2-2	CASSENIAGELFF	TGTGCCAGCAGTGAGAACATCGCCGGGGAGCTGTTTTTT
TRBV5-1	NA	TRBD1	TRBJ2-1	CASSLQGTGMNEQFF	TGCGCCAGCAGCTTGCAGGGGACAGGGATGAATGAGCAGTTCTTC
TRBV11-2	once	NA	TRBJ1-1	CASSLGYGGNTEAFF	TGTGCCAGCAGCTTAGGGTACGGGGGGAACACTGAAGCTTTCTTT
TRBV2	NA	NA	TRBJ1-6	CASSSATDDNSPLHF	TGTGCCAGCAGCAGTGCGACAGACGATAATTCACCCCTCCACTTT
TRBV18	NA	TRBD2	TRBJ2-7	CASSPPRLAGVTEQYF	TGTGCCAGCTCACCACCGAGGCTAGCGGGAGTAACCGAGCAGTACTTC
TRBV10-3	NA	NA	TRBJ1-1	CAITLTGYTEAFF	TGTGCCATCACCTTGACAGGTTACACTGAAGCTTTCTTT
TRBV30	NA	TRBD2	TRBJ2-1	CAWELAGVGNEQFF	TGTGCCTGGGAACTAGCGGGAGTAGGCAATGAGCAGTTCTTC
TRBV2	NA	NA	TRBJ2-3	CASSQTTLSTDTQYF	TGTGCCAGCTCCCAGACTACCCTCTCCACAGATACGCAGTATTTT
TRBV3-1/TRBV3-2	NA	NA	TRBJ2-7	CASSQEGVVYEQYF	TGTGCCAGCAGCCAGGAAGGGGTAGTATACGAGCAGTACTTC
TRBV6-4	NA	TRBD2	TRBJ2-2	CASSDRRGGVWELFF	TGTGCCAGCAGTGACAGGCGGGGGGGCGTCTGGGAGCTGTTTTTT
TRBV27	NA	TRBD1	TRBJ2-7	CASTPRPPSQGYYEQYF	TGTGCCAGCACCCCCAGACCCCCTTCACAGGGGTACTACGAGCAGTACTTC